This entry is about one T cell receptor (beta chain). This entry belongs to a study of blood T cell repertoires in COVID-19. At the level of the study: T cells, B-cell-depleted T cells, or PBMCs provided the cDNA or gDNA that served as material.

V was shortened by 4 bases and J by 0 bases, with 6 bases between the two germline ends. This CDR3 comprises 14 residues. The germline CDR1 and CDR2 sequences are MNHEY and SMNVEV (reference sequence). Authors' analysis steps: Nucleated cell counts were estimated from reference gene primer amplification. Repertoires were generated with immunoSEQ multiplex PCR, while TCRdb's copy carries only in-frame clones and drops some. The V and J calls and clone size were taken over from that table, and D and trimming were inferred from the DNA. The table has roughly 200,000 clones, 70% to 90% seen once. The receptor comes from a woman between 50 and 59 years old with COVID-19, enrolled during active disease. The source material was peripheral blood. The chain combines TRBV27 with TRBJ2-2; D ambiguous. In DNA form, the CDR3 reads TGTGCCAGCAGTTGGAGTCCGAACACCGGGGAGCTGTTTTTT. It yields the protein CASSWSPNTGELFF.